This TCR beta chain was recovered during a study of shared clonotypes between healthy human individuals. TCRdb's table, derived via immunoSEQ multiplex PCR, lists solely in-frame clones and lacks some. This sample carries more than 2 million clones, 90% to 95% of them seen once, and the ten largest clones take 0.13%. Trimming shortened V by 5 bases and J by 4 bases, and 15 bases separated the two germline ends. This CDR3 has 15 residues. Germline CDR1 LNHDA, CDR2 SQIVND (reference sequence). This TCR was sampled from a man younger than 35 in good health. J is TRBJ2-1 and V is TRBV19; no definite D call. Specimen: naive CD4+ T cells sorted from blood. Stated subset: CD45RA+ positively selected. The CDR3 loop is CASSPRRDAYNEQFF. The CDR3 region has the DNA TGTGCCAGTAGTCCCAGGAGAGACGCTTACAATGAGCAGTTCTTC.